These 25 T cell receptor beta chains share one sample of origin, sequenced in a study of blood T cell repertoires in COVID-19. Profiling relied on immunoSEQ multiplex PCR, and the TCRdb table lists in-frame clones only, not all of them. The data hold about 140,000 clones, with about three quarters observed a single time. The sequencing input was peripheral blood. These TCRs come from a woman aged 55-69 years with acute or convalescent COVID-19.

V usage is TRBV6-5 and J usage is TRBJ2-1, with D possibly matching TRBD1 (6 bases). The ends were cut back, 7 bases at V and 7 bases at J, with 14 bases in the middle. Looked up from germline, CDR1 is MNHEY and CDR2 is SVGAGI. The CDR3 runs 13 residues. The CDR3 coding sequence is TGTGCCAGCATGTACAGGGCAGGTAATGAGCAGTTCTTC. Translating it yields CASMYRAGNEQFF.

This clone was found a few times. The gene calls are TRBV6-5 and TRBJ2-1; D call uncertain. CDR1 MNHEY and CDR2 SVGAGI come from the germline V gene. V lost 6 bases and J 5 bases, leaving 11 bases between the germline ends. The CDR3 has 13 amino acids. DNA of the CDR3: TGTGCCAGCAGCCTTTCCCCAGACAATGAGCAGTTCTTC. Translating it yields CASSLSPDNEQFF.

The chain uses TRBV27 and TRBJ2-7; no reliable D call. The CDR3 is 14 amino acids. V was shortened by 3 bases and J by 5 bases, with 14 bases between the two germline ends. CDR1 is MNHEY, CDR2 SMNVEV, per germline (reference sequence). The CDR3 DNA sequence: TGTGCCAGCAGTTTTCAGGTAAGGTACGACGAGCAGTACTTC. It specifies CASSFQVRYDEQYF.

The V call is TRBV4-2, the J call TRBJ2-3; the D gene is possibly TRBD2 (6 bases). CDR1 is LGHNA, CDR2 YNFKEQ, per germline. V lost 1 base and J lost 2, with 16 bases in between. The CDR3 loop spans 17 amino acids. The CDR3 coding sequence is TGTGCCAGCAGCCAAGTCGGTGGGGGGACTTACACAGATACGCAGTATTTT. It yields the protein CASSQVGGGTYTDTQYF.

The chain carries TRBV11-2 and TRBJ2-7; 8 positions agree with TRBD2. CDR3 length equals 13 residues. Per germline, CDR1 SGHAT and CDR2 FQNNGV. The V gene end was trimmed by 4 bases and the J gene end by 4 bases; junction bases not matched to a gene: 3. This CDR3 is CASSWREVYEQYF. CDR3 nucleotides: TGTGCCAGCAGCTGGCGGGAGGTGTACGAGCAGTACTTC.

The CDR3 reads CASSSGLGGPDTQYF. CDR3 coding DNA: TGTGCCAGTAGTTCCGGACTAGGGGGTCCAGATACGCAGTATTTT. The chain is built from TRBV19 and TRBJ2-3, with D possibly matching TRBD2 (7 bases). This CDR3 has 15 residues. Germline CDR1 is LNHDA and CDR2 is SQIVND (reference sequence). V lost 5 bases and J lost 4, with 16 bases in between.

The CDR3 DNA reads TGTGCCAGCAGCTTGAGGCTAGCGGGAGGGCCGGGAACCTACGAGCAGTACTTC. Protein: CASSLRLAGGPGTYEQYF. The V gene is TRBV5-4, the J gene TRBJ2-7; 12 nucleotides match TRBD2. This CDR3 has 18 residues. CDR1 is SGHNT and CDR2 is YYREEE in the germline V gene (reference sequence). Unmatched junction bases numbered 10, after V lost 1 base and J lost 2 bases. Together with reference TRBV5-4 and TRBJ2-7, the CDR3 gives the full variable domain: ETGVTQSPTHLIKTRGQQVTLRCSSQSGHNTVSWYQQALGQGPQFIFQYYREEENGRGNFPPRFSGLQFPNYSSELNVNALELDDSALYLCASSLRLAGGPGTYEQYFGPGTRLTVT.

This chain uses TRBV5-4 with TRBJ2-7, with TRBD1 identical over 9 bases. CDR1 SGHNT and CDR2 YYREEE come from the germline V gene (reference sequence). Trimming removed 4 bases from V and 5 bases from J; junction bases left unmatched: 10. The CDR3 is made up of 15 amino acids. The CDR3 protein is CASSPGTGIFHEQYF. CDR3 nucleotide sequence: TGTGCCAGCAGCCCCGGGACAGGGATCTTCCACGAGCAGTACTTC. Combining the CDR3 with reference TRBV5-4 and TRBJ2-7 gives the whole variable domain ETGVTQSPTHLIKTRGQQVTLRCSSQSGHNTVSWYQQALGQGPQFIFQYYREEENGRGNFPPRFSGLQFPNYSSELNVNALELDDSALYLCASSPGTGIFHEQYFGPGTRLTVT.

The CDR3 DNA reads as TGTGCCAGCAGCGTAGGTATGGCAGGGGGAATGAACACTGAAGCTTTCTTT. This translates into CASSVGMAGGMNTEAFF. The J gene is TRBJ1-1, the V gene TRBV9, with 7 bases lining up with TRBD1. Germline CDR1 SGDLS, CDR2 YYNGEE. With V trimmed by 0 bases and J by 0 bases, 8 bases remained unmatched. This CDR3 has 17 residues. The full variable domain, in which reference TRBV9 and TRBJ1-1 provide the parts outside the CDR3, is DSGVTQTPKHLITATGQRVTLRCSPRSGDLSVYWYQQSLDQGLQFLIQYYNGEERAKGNILERFSAQQFPDLHSELNLSSLELGDSALYFCASSVGMAGGMNTEAFFGQGTRLTVV.

The CDR3 DNA reads TGTGCCAGCAGCTACGTAGCGGGAGGGAGAGATACGCAGTATTTT. This encodes CASSYVAGGRDTQYF. This chain joins TRBV7-2 and TRBJ2-3; 11 bases are a match to TRBD2. This CDR3 spans 15 amino acids. V was pared by 4 bases and J by 5 bases, with 5 bases of the junction left unmatched. Germline loops: CDR1 SGHTA, CDR2 FQGNSA.

The chain carries TRBV5-4 and TRBJ2-5; 11 nucleotides align to TRBD2. Per germline, CDR1 SGHNT and CDR2 YYREEE (reference sequence). V lost 4 bases to trimming and J lost 4 bases; unmatched junction nucleotides: 9. The CDR3 has 16 residues. The CDR3 DNA reads as TGTGCCAGCAGCCCCCGACTAGCGGGATGGGTAGAGACCCAGTACTTC. Protein sequence: CASSPRLAGWVETQYF.

V is TRBV12-3 or TRBV12-4 and J is TRBJ1-2; 7 nucleotides match TRBD1. There are 11 residues in the CDR3. The V gene end was trimmed by 5 bases and the J gene end by 8 bases; junction bases not matched to a gene: 2. CDR3 nucleotide sequence: TGTGCCAGCAGTCCAGGGGGGGGCTACACCTTC. Residues: CASSPGGGYTF.

This clone appeared a single time. This chain uses TRBV19 with TRBJ2-1; weak D call: TRBD2 (6 bases). The ends were cut back, 3 bases at V and 3 bases at J, with 12 bases in the middle. The CDR3 totals 15 residues. Germline-derived CDR1 and CDR2 are LNHDA and SQIVND (reference sequence). CDR3 region: CASSILVGSYNEQFF. Written as DNA, the CDR3 is TGTGCCAGTAGTATCCTGGTCGGGAGCTACAATGAGCAGTTCTTC.

The V and J genes are TRBV6-5 and TRBJ2-2; 7 positions agree with TRBD2. Germline assignment: CDR1 MNHEY and CDR2 SVGAGI. CDR3 length: 14 amino acids. Unmatched junction bases numbered 5, after V lost 6 bases and J lost 4 bases. CDR3 nucleotides: TGTGCCAGCAGGGGCGGGAGCAGCACCGGGGAGCTGTTTTTT. Translated, it gives CASRGGSSTGELFF.

This clone was observed a single time. The V and J genes are TRBV11-2 and TRBJ2-3; weak D call: TRBD1 (6 bases). Germline V gene data show CDR1 as SGHAT and CDR2 as FQNNGV. Trimming stripped 1 base from V and 7 bases from J, with 12 bases between. The CDR3 is made up of 14 amino acids. The CDR3 loop is CASSLAQGTHTQYF. The CDR3 nucleotides are TGTGCCAGCAGCTTAGCCCAGGGGACCCATACGCAGTATTTT.

The chain combines TRBV7-9 with TRBJ2-7; 8 bases are shared with TRBD2. The germline gives CDR1 SEHNR, CDR2 FQNEAQ (reference sequence). J was trimmed by 5 bases and V by 4 bases; bases with no gene match: 7. This CDR3 region has 14 residues. The CDR3 here is CASSSSGRAHEQYF. DNA of the CDR3: TGTGCCAGCAGCTCGAGCGGGAGAGCCCACGAGCAGTACTTC.

The chain employs TRBV12-3 or TRBV12-4 and TRBJ1-1; no definite D call. This CDR3 is built from 13 residues. Trimming cost V 6 bases and J 1 base, with 9 bases left between them. The CDR3 nucleotides read TGTGCCAGCAGACCGACTAGGAACACTGAAGCTTTCTTT. Translation gives CASRPTRNTEAFF.

This sequence joins TRBV1 and TRBJ2-7; the table assigns TRBD2, which was not confirmed against the DNA. TRBV1 is termed a pseudogene. CDR3 size: 12 residues. The CDR3 is CTSSPNGGGQYF. DNA for the CDR3: TGCACCAGCAGCCCGAATGGGGGAGGGCAGTACTTC.

The chain combines TRBV27 with TRBJ2-3; TRBD1 matches 9 bases. V lost 3 bases to trimming and J lost 2 bases; unmatched junction nucleotides: 9. The CDR3 extends over 17 amino acids. The germline V gene has CDR1 MNHEY and CDR2 SMNVEV (reference sequence). DNA for the CDR3: TGTGCCAGCAGTTTTGGGGTCGGACAGGGGCCCACAGATACGCAGTATTTT. Its protein product is CASSFGVGQGPTDTQYF.

The CDR3 sequence: CASSLRGQGLAGNTIYF. The DNA of the CDR3 is TGTGCCAGCAGCCTAAGAGGACAGGGGTTGGCTGGAAACACCATATATTTT. The chain employs TRBV14 and TRBJ1-3, with 9 bases that match TRBD1. CDR1 and CDR2 (germline): SGHDN, FVKESK. This CDR3 is built from 17 residues. V dropped 4 bases and J dropped 2; count of bases not matched to a gene: 9.

The table lists this clone with a count of one. The chain uses TRBV7-9 and TRBJ1-2; 9 nucleotides align to TRBD1. There are 15 residues in the CDR3. The junction had 9 bases not matched to a gene; V was cut back by 4 bases and J by 6 bases. Per the germline V gene, CDR1 is SEHNR and CDR2 is FQNEAQ (reference sequence). The CDR3 here is CASSYPSTGGNGYTF. The CDR3 DNA follows: TGTGCCAGCAGCTATCCCTCGACAGGGGGGAATGGCTACACCTTC.

This clone was seen a single time. The chain links TRBV7-8 to TRBJ2-7, with 13 positions matching TRBD2. The CDR3 length is 16 residues. In germline, CDR1 is SGHVS, CDR2 FQNEAQ. J lost 4 bases, V lost 1 base, and 4 bases had no gene match. Here the CDR3 DNA reads TGTGCCAGCAGCTTAGGGTGGACTAGCGGGAGTTACGAGCAGTACTTC. Its translation: CASSLGWTSGSYEQYF.

The sample holds a few counts of this clone. The chain links TRBV25-1 to TRBJ2-4; TRBD2 aligns across 13 bases. Germline CDR1 and CDR2: MGHDK and SYGVNS. This CDR3 has 17 residues. V shed 5 bases and J 8 bases; nucleotides not matched to a gene: 12. CDR3 in amino acids: CASSPQRTSGSSDIQYF. CDR3 DNA: TGTGCCAGCAGTCCCCAAAGGACTAGCGGGAGTTCGGACATTCAGTACTTC.

The chain recombines TRBV5-1 with TRBJ2-1; 7 bases line up with TRBD2. The CDR3 has 15 amino acids. Germline trimming cut 5 bases from V and 4 bases from J; bases unmatched to any gene: 9. The germline gives CDR1 SGHRS, CDR2 YFSETQ. In nucleotides, the CDR3 is TGCGCCAGCAGGACGAGCGGGGCCGTTTACAATGAGCAGTTCTTC. Its translation: CASRTSGAVYNEQFF.

This clone occurred once. CDR3 region: CASSLPQREGNWDEQFF. The DNA for the CDR3 is TGTGCCAGCTCGCTCCCGCAGCGGGAGGGCAATTGGGATGAGCAGTTCTTC. This rearrangement joins TRBV7-8 to TRBJ2-1; 10 bases match TRBD2. V dropped 8 bases and J dropped 8; count of bases not matched to a gene: 18. Germline assignment: CDR1 SGHVS and CDR2 FQNEAQ. CDR3 length: 17 amino acids.